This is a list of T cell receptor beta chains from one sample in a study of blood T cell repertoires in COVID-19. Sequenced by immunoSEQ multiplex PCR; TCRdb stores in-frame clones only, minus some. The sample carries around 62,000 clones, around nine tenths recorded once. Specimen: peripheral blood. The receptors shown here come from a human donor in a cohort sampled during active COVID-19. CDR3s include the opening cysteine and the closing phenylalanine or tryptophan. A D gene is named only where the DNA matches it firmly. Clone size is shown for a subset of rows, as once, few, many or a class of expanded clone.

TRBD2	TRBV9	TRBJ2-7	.	CASSASGAATYEQYF	TGTGCCAGCAGCGCTAGCGGGGCCGCAACCTACGAGCAGTACTTC
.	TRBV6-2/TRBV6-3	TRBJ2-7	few	CASSQNVGEQYF	TGTGCCAGCAGTCAAAACGTCGGCGAGCAGTACTTC
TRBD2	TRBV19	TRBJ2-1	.	CASSIDGTSRYNEQFF	TGTGCCAGTAGTATAGATGGGACTAGTCGCTACAATGAGCAGTTCTTC
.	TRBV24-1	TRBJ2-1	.	CATSDRQTRGYNEQFF	TGTGCCACCAGTGATCGCCAGACTAGAGGCTACAATGAGCAGTTCTTC
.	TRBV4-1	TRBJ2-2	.	CASSPQNTGELFF	TGCGCCAGCAGTCCCCAGAACACCGGGGAGCTGTTTTTT
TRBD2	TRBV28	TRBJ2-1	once	CASSLGRGSSGIFSYNEQFF	TGTGCCAGCAGTTTAGGCAGGGGCTCTAGCGGGATATTCTCCTACAATGAGCAGTTCTTC
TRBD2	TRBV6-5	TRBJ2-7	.	CASSYGAGAYEQYF	TGTGCCAGCAGTTACGGCGCGGGAGCCTACGAGCAGTACTTC
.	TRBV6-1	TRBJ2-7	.	CASSETEASHYEQYF	TGTGCCAGCAGTGAAACCGAAGCAAGCCACTACGAGCAGTACTTC
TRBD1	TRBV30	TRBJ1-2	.	CAWSPSPDRGTNYGYTF	TGTGCCTGGAGTCCTTCCCCCGACAGGGGCACTAACTATGGCTACACCTTC
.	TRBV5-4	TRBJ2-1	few	CASSLDTYNEQFF	TGTGCCAGCAGCTTGGACACATACAATGAGCAGTTCTTC
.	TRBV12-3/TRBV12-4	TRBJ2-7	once	CASSGRSYEQYF	TGTGCCAGCAGTGGGAGGTCCTACGAGCAGTACTTC
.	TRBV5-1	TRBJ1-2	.	CASSLAANYGYTF	TGCGCCAGCAGCTTGGCGGCTAACTATGGCTACACCTTC
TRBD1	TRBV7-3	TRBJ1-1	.	CASSLGTGKDTFF	TGTGCCAGCAGCTTAGGGACAGGCAAAGATACTTTCTTT
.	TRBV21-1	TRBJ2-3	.	CASSKAHPAGASTDTQYF	TGTGCCAGCAGCAAAGCCCACCCGGCGGGAGCTAGCACAGATACGCAGTATTTT
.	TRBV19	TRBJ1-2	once	CASSLRAGENGYTF	TGTGCCAGTAGCCTTAGAGCAGGGGAGAATGGCTACACCTTC
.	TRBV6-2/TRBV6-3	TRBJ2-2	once	CASSSPRRASGELFF	TGTGCCAGCAGTTCCCCTCGGAGGGCCTCCGGGGAGCTGTTTTTT
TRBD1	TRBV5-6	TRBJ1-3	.	CASSWGDRGPTGNTIYF	TGTGCCAGCAGCTGGGGGGACAGGGGGCCGACTGGAAACACCATATATTTT
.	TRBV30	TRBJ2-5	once	CAGTGPGTQYF	TGTGCCGGTACTGGGCCAGGGACCCAGTACTTC
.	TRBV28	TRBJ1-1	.	CASSFRGSAFF	TGTGCCAGCAGTTTTAGGGGGTCCGCTTTCTTT
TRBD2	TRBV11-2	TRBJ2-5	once	CASSFSGSTLETQYF	TGTGCCAGCAGCTTTAGCGGGAGTACGTTGGAGACCCAGTACTTC
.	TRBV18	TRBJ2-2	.	CASSPSVLAHTGELFF	TGTGCCAGCTCACCTAGCGTTTTAGCTCACACCGGGGAGCTGTTTTTT
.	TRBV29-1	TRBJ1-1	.	CSVEARGSGIGEAFF	TGCAGCGTTGAGGCTCGGGGTTCAGGTATTGGTGAAGCTTTCTTT
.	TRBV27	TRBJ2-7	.	CASSFSGYFGEQYF	TGTGCCAGCAGTTTCTCCGGGTACTTCGGCGAGCAGTACTTC
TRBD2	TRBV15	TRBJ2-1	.	CATSLELREVYNEQFF	TGTGCCACCAGCCTTGAGTTGCGGGAGGTGTACAATGAGCAGTTCTTC
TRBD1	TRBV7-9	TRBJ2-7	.	CASTSAGGYEQYF	TGTGCCAGCACTAGTGCAGGGGGCTACGAGCAGTACTTC
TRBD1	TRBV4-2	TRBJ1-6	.	CASSLTGGSYNSPLHF	TGTGCCAGCAGCCTAACAGGGGGATCCTATAATTCACCCCTCCACTTT
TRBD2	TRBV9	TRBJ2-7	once	CASSPASGATYEQYF	TGTGCCAGCAGCCCGGCTAGCGGGGCTACCTACGAGCAGTACTTC
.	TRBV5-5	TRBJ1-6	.	CASSLAGQGSPLHF	TGTGCCAGCAGCTTGGCCGGGCAGGGTTCACCCCTCCACTTT
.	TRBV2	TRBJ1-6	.	CASSVGGGPTSPLHF	TGTGCCAGCAGTGTAGGCGGGGGACCCACTTCACCCCTCCACTTT
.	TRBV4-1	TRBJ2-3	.	CASSQEVGYTDTQYF	TGCGCCAGCAGCCAAGAGGTGGGCTACACAGATACGCAGTATTTT
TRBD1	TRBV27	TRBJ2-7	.	CASSLGQSYEQYF	TGTGCCAGCAGTTTGGGACAGAGCTACGAGCAGTACTTC
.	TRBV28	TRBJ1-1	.	CASSLLQGSTEAFF	TGTGCCAGCAGTCTCTTACAGGGTTCCACTGAAGCTTTCTTT
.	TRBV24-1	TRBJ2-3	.	CATSGGLGYDRTDTQYF	TGTGCCACCAGTGGAGGTCTTGGGTACGATCGCACAGATACGCAGTATTTT
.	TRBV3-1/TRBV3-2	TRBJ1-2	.	CASSQDLQGADGYTF	TGTGCCAGCAGCCAAGACCTACAGGGTGCGGATGGCTACACCTTC
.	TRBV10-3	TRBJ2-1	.	CAISDRETSVYNEQFF	TGTGCCATCAGTGATAGGGAGACTTCCGTCTACAATGAGCAGTTCTTC
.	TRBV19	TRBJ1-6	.	CATRQANNSPLHF	TGTGCCACCAGACAGGCCAATAATTCACCCCTCCACTTT
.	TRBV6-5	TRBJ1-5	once	CAAGQLNQPQHF	TGTGCCGCTGGACAGTTAAATCAGCCCCAGCATTTT
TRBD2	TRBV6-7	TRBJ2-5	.	CASKPTGTSRRRLPETQYF	TGTGCCAGCAAGCCTACAGGGACTAGCCGCAGACGTCTACCAGAGACCCAGTACTTC
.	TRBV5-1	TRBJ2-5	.	CASSLVSAQETQYF	TGCGCCAGCAGCTTGGTTAGCGCGCAAGAGACCCAGTACTTC
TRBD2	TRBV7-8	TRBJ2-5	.	CASSPPGGGLQETQYF	TGTGCCAGCAGCCCTCCGGGCGGGGGGTTACAAGAGACCCAGTACTTC
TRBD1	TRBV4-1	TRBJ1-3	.	CASSFRQGGNTIYF	TGCGCTAGCAGCTTCCGACAGGGAGGAAACACCATATATTTT
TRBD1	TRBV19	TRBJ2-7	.	CASSTEQGIYEQYF	TGTGCCAGTAGTACAGAACAGGGGATCTACGAGCAGTACTTC
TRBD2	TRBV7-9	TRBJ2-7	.	CASSPPGGVPYEQYF	TGTGCCAGCAGCCCGCCGGGGGGAGTCCCCTACGAGCAGTACTTC
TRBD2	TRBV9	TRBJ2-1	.	CASSVGREAYNEQFF	TGTGCCAGCAGCGTAGGGCGGGAGGCATACAATGAGCAGTTCTTC
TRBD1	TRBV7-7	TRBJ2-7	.	CASSQFPGTEGEQYF	TGTGCTAGCAGCCAATTCCCCGGGACAGAGGGCGAGCAGTACTTC
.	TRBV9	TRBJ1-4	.	CASNIEGRLTEKLFF	TGTGCCAGCAACATAGAGGGCAGGCTTACGGAAAAACTGTTTTTT
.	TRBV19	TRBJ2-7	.	CASQGRGDYEQYF	TGTGCCAGCCAGGGGAGGGGGGACTACGAGCAGTACTTC
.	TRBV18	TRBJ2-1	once	CASSPTLRGGASNEQFF	TGTGCCAGCTCACCAACCCTTCGAGGGGGGGCGTCCAATGAGCAGTTCTTC
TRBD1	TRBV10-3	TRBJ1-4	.	CAISDQDRGHGKLFF	TGTGCCATCAGTGACCAGGACAGGGGGCATGGAAAACTGTTTTTT
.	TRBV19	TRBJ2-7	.	CASSIGEGLLYEQYF	TGTGCCAGTAGTATTGGCGAGGGCCTTCTGTACGAGCAGTACTTC
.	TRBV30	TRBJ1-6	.	CAQGRAGYNSPLHF	TGTGCCCAAGGACGGGCAGGGTACAATTCACCCCTCCACTTT
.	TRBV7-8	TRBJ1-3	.	CASSPSSGNTIYF	TGTGCCAGCAGCCCGAGCTCTGGAAACACCATATATTTT
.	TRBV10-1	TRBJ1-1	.	CASSARENTEAFF	TGCGCCAGCAGTGCCAGGGAAAACACTGAAGCTTTCTTT
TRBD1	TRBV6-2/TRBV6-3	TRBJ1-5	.	CASSYAYGQGHQPQHF	TGTGCCAGCAGTTATGCGTACGGACAGGGTCATCAGCCCCAGCATTTT